Described below is a single T cell receptor (beta chain) sequence and its context. Under the authors' procedure: The authors estimated nucleated cell counts from reference gene primer amplification. Using immunoSEQ multiplex PCR, the repertoire was profiled, and TCRdb retains in-frame clones only, with some absent. V and J calls and clone size are as listed in that table; D and trimming were resolved from the DNA. The table includes 90,000 to 150,000 clones, approximately 87% detected once. V gave up 5 bases and J gave up 4 bases; unmatched junction bases: 2. This CDR3 spans 13 amino acids. Germline lookup yields CDR1 SGHAT and CDR2 FQNNGV. The source of the sample is a study of blood T cell repertoires in COVID-19. Study in general: Sites in the United States, Italy and Spain provided acute and convalescent COVID-19 samples. T cells, B-cell-depleted T cells, or PBMCs provided the cDNA or gDNA that served as material.

This sequence was found in a woman in her forties or fifties with acute or convalescent COVID-19. The chain is built from TRBV11-2 and TRBJ1-1; 9 positions match TRBD1. Sequenced sample: peripheral blood. CDR3 coding DNA: TGTGCCAGCAGCCCGGACAGGGGCACTGAAGCTTTCTTT. This sequence encodes CASSPDRGTEAFF. Combining the CDR3 with reference TRBV11-2 and TRBJ1-1 gives the whole variable domain EAGVAQSPRYKIIEKRQSVAFWCNPISGHATLYWYQQILGQGPKLLIQFQNNGVVDDSQLPKDRFSAERLKGVDSTLKIQPAKLEDSAVYLCASSPDRGTEAFFGQGTRLTVV.